This T cell receptor beta chain is drawn from a study of memory CD4+ T cells and cytomegalovirus serostatus. Looking at the study overall: Donors were healthy Belgian adults, fewer than ten CMV seropositive and about 24 seronegative.

Methods used by the authors: Out-of-frame sequences were removed, leaving 2,204,828 distinct TCRbeta sequences. The repertoire was sequenced with immunoSEQ multiplex PCR; TCRdb's copy has only in-frame clones and lacks some. Clone size and the V and J calls come from that table; the DNA yielded D and trimming. The repertoire holds under 100,000 clones, with 80% as singletons. Per germline, CDR1 KGHSH and CDR2 LQKENI. The CDR3 has 16 amino acids. V lost 6 bases to trimming and J lost 1 base; unmatched junction nucleotides: 5. Turning to this clone: Its antigen is not known.

Single viable CD3+CD4+CD8-CD45RO+ cells were sorted as the memory CD4+ T cells. Study results and caveats: Each of roughly 65 CMV-associated TCRbeta sequences occurred in one to five individuals.

The sequenced sample consisted of memory CD4+ T cells from blood. The chain couples TRBV18 to TRBJ2-2; 10 positions match TRBD2. This clonotype originated in an adult in good health and CMV-seronegative. Here the CDR3 reads CASSPRTSGNTGELFF. The CDR3 DNA follows: TGTGCCAGCTCGCCGAGGACTAGCGGGAACACCGGGGAGCTGTTTTTT.